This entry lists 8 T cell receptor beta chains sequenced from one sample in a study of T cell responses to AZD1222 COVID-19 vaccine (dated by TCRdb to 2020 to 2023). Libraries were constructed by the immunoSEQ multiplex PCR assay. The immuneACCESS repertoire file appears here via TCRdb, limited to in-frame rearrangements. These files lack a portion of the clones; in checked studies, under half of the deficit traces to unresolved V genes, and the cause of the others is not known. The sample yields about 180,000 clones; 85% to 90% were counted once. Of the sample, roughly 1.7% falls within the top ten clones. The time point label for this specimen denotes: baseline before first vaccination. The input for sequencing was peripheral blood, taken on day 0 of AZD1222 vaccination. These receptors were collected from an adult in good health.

The CDR3 DNA follows: TGTGCCAGCAGCACGTACAGGGTCAACAGCAATCAGCCCCAGCATTTT. It encodes CASSTYRVNSNQPQHF. The chain employs TRBV11-3 and TRBJ1-5, with TRBD1 as a possible D gene (6 bases). The germline CDR1 and CDR2 sequences are SGHNT and YENEEA. This CDR3 is built from 16 residues. V was shortened by 5 bases and J by 1 base, with 15 bases between the two germline ends.

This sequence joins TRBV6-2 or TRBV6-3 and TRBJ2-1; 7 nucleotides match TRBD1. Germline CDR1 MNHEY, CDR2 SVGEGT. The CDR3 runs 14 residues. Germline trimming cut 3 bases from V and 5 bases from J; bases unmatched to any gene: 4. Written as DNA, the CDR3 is TGTGCCAGCAGTTATCGACAGGGAGACAATGAGCAGTTCTTC. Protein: CASSYRQGDNEQFF.

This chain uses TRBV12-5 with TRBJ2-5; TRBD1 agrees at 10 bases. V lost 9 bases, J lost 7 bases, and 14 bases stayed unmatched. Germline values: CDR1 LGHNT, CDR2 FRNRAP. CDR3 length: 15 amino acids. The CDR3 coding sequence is TGTGCTAGCGCTTTTCTCGGGACAGGGGTTGGGACCCAGTACTTC. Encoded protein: CASAFLGTGVGTQYF.

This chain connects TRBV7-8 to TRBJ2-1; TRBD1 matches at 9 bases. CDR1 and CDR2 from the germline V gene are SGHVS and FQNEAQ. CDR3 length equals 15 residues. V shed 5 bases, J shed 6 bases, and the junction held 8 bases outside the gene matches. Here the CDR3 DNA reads TGTGCCAGCAGCCCGGACAGGGGAAATGGCAATGAGCAGTTCTTC. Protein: CASSPDRGNGNEQFF. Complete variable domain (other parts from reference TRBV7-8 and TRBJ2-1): GAGVSQSPRYKVAKRGQDVALRCDPISGHVSLFWYQQALGQGPEFLTYFQNEAQLDKSGLPSDRFFAERPEGSVSTLKIQRTQQEDSAVYLCASSPDRGNGNEQFFGPGTRLTVL.

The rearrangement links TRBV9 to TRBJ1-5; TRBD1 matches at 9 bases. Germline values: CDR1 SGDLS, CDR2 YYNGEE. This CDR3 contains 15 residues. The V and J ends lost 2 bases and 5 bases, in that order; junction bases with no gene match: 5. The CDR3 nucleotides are TGTGCCAGCAGCGTGGGACAGGGTAAGGATCAGCCCCAGCATTTT. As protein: CASSVGQGKDQPQHF.

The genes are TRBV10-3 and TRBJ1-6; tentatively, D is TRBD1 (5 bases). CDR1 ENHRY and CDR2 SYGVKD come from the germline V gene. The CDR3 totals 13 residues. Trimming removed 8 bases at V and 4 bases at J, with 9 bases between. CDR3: CAIAGEYNSPLHF. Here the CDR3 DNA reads TGTGCCATCGCGGGGGAGTATAATTCACCCCTCCACTTT.

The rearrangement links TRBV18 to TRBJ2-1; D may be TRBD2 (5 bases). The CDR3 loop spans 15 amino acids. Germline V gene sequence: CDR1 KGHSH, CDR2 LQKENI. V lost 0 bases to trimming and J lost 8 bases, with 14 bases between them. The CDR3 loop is CASSPPGGYHDEQFF. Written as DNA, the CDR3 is TGTGCCAGCTCACCACCCGGCGGGTACCATGATGAGCAGTTCTTC.

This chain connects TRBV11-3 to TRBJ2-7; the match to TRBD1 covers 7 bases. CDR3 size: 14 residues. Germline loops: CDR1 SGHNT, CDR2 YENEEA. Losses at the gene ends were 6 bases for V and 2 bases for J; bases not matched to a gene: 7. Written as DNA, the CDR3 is TGTGCCAGCAGATTCCGGGACAGACCCTACGAGCAGTACTTC. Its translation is CASRFRDRPYEQYF.